These T cell receptor beta chains were read from a single sample in a study of early T cells in non-severe SARS-CoV-2 infection. One entry per CDR3 protein results from TCRdb running MiXCR on the 5' RACE reads. This table has 60,000 or so distinct CDR3 sequences, about 15% appearing once. This sample comprised whole blood, obtained at baseline. All receptors derive from an adult who was a healthcare worker with PCR-confirmed SARS-CoV-2 infection or an uninfected control (not recorded which). The CDR3 runs from the conserved cysteine through the conserved F or W. The D gene is left open where the match is weak. For some rows the clone size is stated as once, few or many, or as a class when expanded; others skip it.

. TRBJ1-4 many TRBV2 TGTGCCAGCAGGGGGTCAGGTTCAAAACTGTTTTTT CASRGSGSKLFF
TRBD2 TRBJ2-1 . TRBV19 TGTGCCAGTACGGGCGGGAGCCCTACCTACAATGAGCAGTTCTTC CASTGGSPTYNEQFF
TRBD1 TRBJ2-2 . TRBV29-1 TGCAGCACAGGACAGGGACACACCGGGGAGCTGTTTTTT CSTGQGHTGELFF
TRBD1 TRBJ1-1 . TRBV30 TGTGCCGGGCAGGGACAGCCGAACACTGAAGCTTTCTTT CAGQGQPNTEAFF
. TRBJ2-7 . TRBV7-6 TGTGCCAGCGGAGTCTCCTACGAGCAGTACTTC CASGVSYEQYF
TRBD2 TRBJ2-7 many TRBV28 TGTGCCAGCAGTTTCTATACTAGCGGTTCCTACGAGCAGTACTTC CASSFYTSGSYEQYF
. TRBJ2-5 few TRBV29-1 TGCAGCGTGGCCGTCGAGACCCAGTACTTC CSVAVETQYF
. TRBJ2-5 many TRBV12-3/TRBV12-4 TGTGCCAGCAGTTTTCTGCAGGGGGGAGCAGAGACCCAGTACTTC CASSFLQGGAETQYF
. TRBJ1-5 . TRBV2 TGTGCCAGCAGTATCGGAGATCAGCCCCAGCATTTT CASSIGDQPQHF
. TRBJ1-2 many TRBV7-8 TGTGCCAGCAGCTTAGGGGCCTCTAACTATGGCTACACCTTC CASSLGASNYGYTF
TRBD2 TRBJ2-7 . TRBV5-6 TGTGCCAGCAGCCCCCGACTAGCGGGAAACAAGCAGTACTTC CASSPRLAGNKQYF
TRBD2 TRBJ2-1 . TRBV5-8 TGTGCCAGCTTAAAGCGGGGGGGCCCGAATGAGCAGTTCTTC CASLKRGGPNEQFF
. TRBJ2-5 . TRBV12-3/TRBV12-4 TGTGCCAGCAGTTTAGATTTTCAAGAGACCCAGTACTTC CASSLDFQETQYF
TRBD1 TRBJ1-2 . TRBV6-1 TGTGCCAGCAGTTCAGGACAGGGGGCGCGTCTGGGAGGCTACACCTTC CASSSGQGARLGGYTF
. TRBJ2-2 few TRBV28 TGTGCCAGCAGTCGAACAGGGTTGGACGGGGAGCTGTTTTTT CASSRTGLDGELFF
. TRBJ2-7 many TRBV12-3/TRBV12-4 TGTGCCAGCAGTTTAGTCTCGCGGCGAGGGTACGAGCAGTACTTC CASSLVSRRGYEQYF
. TRBJ1-6 . TRBV2 TGTGCCAGCATTATAGGCAGTTACAATTCACCCCTCCACTTT CASIIGSYNSPLHF
. TRBJ2-2 . TRBV6-4 TGTGCCAGCAGTGAGGGGGACACCGGGGAGCTGTTTTTT CASSEGDTGELFF
TRBD1 TRBJ1-4 few TRBV11-2 TGTGCCAGCAGCGAATCAGGGGGACGCGGAAAACTGTTTTTT CASSESGGRGKLFF
TRBD2 TRBJ2-7 few TRBV28 TGTGCCAGCAGTTTATGGGCTAGCGGGAAGTACGAGCAGTACTTC CASSLWASGKYEQYF
. TRBJ1-5 many TRBV4-2 TGTGCCAGCAGCCAAGATTTACAGACCAATCAGCCCCAGCATTTT CASSQDLQTNQPQHF
. TRBJ1-2 . TRBV3-1 TGTGCCACGTTTGGACCGACCACGATAGGCTACACCTTC CATFGPTTIGYTF
. TRBJ1-6 . TRBV18 TGTGCCAGCTCACCAAGGCAGGATAATTCACCCCTCCACTTT CASSPRQDNSPLHF
TRBD1 TRBJ2-3 few TRBV6-1 TGTGCCAGCAGCCCCGCAGGGGGTGGCACAGATACGCAGTATTTT CASSPAGGGTDTQYF
. TRBJ2-7 . TRBV20-1 TGCAGTGCTCGGCTCGCGTCCTACGAGCAGTACTTC CSARLASYEQYF
. TRBJ2-3 . TRBV27 TGTGCCAGCAGTTTCGGGGTAGCGGCCACAGATACGCAGTATTTT CASSFGVAATDTQYF
TRBD1 TRBJ2-1 many TRBV7-9 TGTGCCAGCAGCAAACCGGGACAGACTTACAATGAGCAGTTCTTC CASSKPGQTYNEQFF
. TRBJ1-1 few TRBV18 TGTGCCAGCTCAACGTTTAACACTGAAGCTTTCTTT CASSTFNTEAFF
. TRBJ2-7 . TRBV7-3 TGTGCCAGCAGCCCCCCCGGGAAGCCCTACGAGCAGTACTTC CASSPPGKPYEQYF
TRBD1 TRBJ1-6 . TRBV4-2 TGTGCCAGCAGCGGACAGGGGGGGAATTCACCCCTCCACTTT CASSGQGGNSPLHF
. TRBJ2-7 . TRBV11-2 TGTGCCAGCAGCTTAGCTGGGCGGGCCAATGAGCAGTACTTC CASSLAGRANEQYF
TRBD1 TRBJ2-7 many TRBV7-2 TGTGCCAGCAGCTTAGTAGGGACAGGCCTAACCTACGAGCAGTACTTC CASSLVGTGLTYEQYF
. TRBJ1-6 . TRBV5-1 TGCGCCAGCAGCTTGGCAACGGGGTCTAATTCACCCCTCCACTTT CASSLATGSNSPLHF
. TRBJ1-3 few TRBV6-5 TGTGCCAGCAGTTACGCGCCGCTGAGCTCTGGAAACACCATATATTTT CASSYAPLSSGNTIYF
. TRBJ1-5 few TRBV6-5 TGTGCCAGCAGTTACTCACGGGATGGAGGGGGACAGCCCCAGCATTTT CASSYSRDGGGQPQHF
. TRBJ2-7 . TRBV12-3/TRBV12-4 TGTGCCAGCGCGGGACAGAGGGTCGAGCAGTACTTC CASAGQRVEQYF
TRBD2 TRBJ2-3 . TRBV29-1 TGCAGCGTTGCCCCGGCGGGAGGTGTGTTTGATACGCAGTATTTT CSVAPAGGVFDTQYF
. TRBJ2-3 few TRBV24-1 TGTGCCACCAGTTTCGGGGATGGGGATACGCAGTATTTT CATSFGDGDTQYF
TRBD2 TRBJ2-2 . TRBV20-1 TGCAGTGCTGACCCGGGACTAGCGGAGAGGCCCGGGGAGCTGTTTTTT CSADPGLAERPGELFF
. TRBJ2-1 many TRBV12-3/TRBV12-4 TGTGCCAGCAGTTTAGCGGGGGGGCATGAGCAGTTCTTC CASSLAGGHEQFF
. TRBJ1-3 few TRBV28 TGTGCCAGCAGTCCTATAGGCACTCGCACCATATATTTT CASSPIGTRTIYF